These 14 T cell receptor beta chains share one sample of origin, sequenced in a study of T cells in Graves' hyperthyroidism and ophthalmopathy. RNA transcripts yielded amplified TCR beta CDR3 regions. With the HTBI primer set, the TCR CDR3 went through a first round of RT-PCR. A single record per CDR3 protein comes from TCRdb applying MiXCR to the multiplex PCR reads. The table shows 640,000 or so distinct CDR3 sequences, with 13% to 15% occurring only once. Sequencing was done on a sample of blood. The receptors come from a woman under 30 with Graves' ophthalmopathy.

The chain uses TRBV28 and TRBJ1-2; possibly TRBD1 for D (5 bases). The CDR3 sequence is 15 residues long. V lost 7 bases to trimming and J lost 2 bases, with 17 bases between them. Germline V lookup: CDR1 MDHEN, CDR2 SYDVKM. The CDR3 spells CASNPGTGGNYGYTF. CDR3 DNA: TGTGCCAGCAATCCCGGGACGGGGGGAAACTATGGCTACACCTTC.

This clonotype showed up many times. The V gene is TRBV6-1, the J gene TRBJ2-3; D unclear. CDR3 length: 14 residues. In germline, CDR1 is MNHNS, CDR2 SASEGT. Trimming shortened V by 5 bases and J by 6 bases, and 15 bases separated the two germline ends. The CDR3 protein is CASSTLAPEDTQYF. The CDR3 DNA is TGTGCCAGCAGTACCCTGGCCCCGGAGGATACGCAGTATTTT.

This clonotype was picked up a small number of times. This chain uses TRBV19 with TRBJ2-5; D is perhaps TRBD1 (6 bases). The CDR3 covers 14 residues. CDR1 LNHDA and CDR2 SQIVND come from the germline V gene (reference sequence). Deletions cut 3 bases from V and 9 bases from J, with 17 bases between. CDR3 amino acids: CASSMATGKRAQYF. DNA for the CDR3: TGTGCCAGTAGTATGGCCACAGGGAAAAGGGCCCAGTACTTC.

This clonotype was picked up many times. The rearrangement links TRBV11-2 to TRBJ2-1; D possibly corresponds to TRBD2 (6 bases). Germline loops: CDR1 SGHAT, CDR2 FQNNGV. The CDR3 sequence is 14 residues long. V was cut by 3 bases and J by 6 bases, with 12 bases left in between. In DNA form, the CDR3 reads TGTGCCAGCAGCTTTTCTAGCGTAGGCAATGAGCAGTTCTTC. Protein: CASSFSSVGNEQFF. Looking up the rest from reference TRBV11-2 and TRBJ2-1 gives the full variable domain: EAGVAQSPRYKIIEKRQSVAFWCNPISGHATLYWYQQILGQGPKLLIQFQNNGVVDDSQLPKDRFSAERLKGVDSTLKIQPAKLEDSAVYLCASSFSSVGNEQFFGPGTRLTVL.

This clonotype was seen repeatedly, ten times or more. V and J are TRBV30 and TRBJ1-2; D not certain. Trimming took 1 base from V and 4 from J, leaving 10 bases between them. The CDR3 sequence is 13 residues long. Germline V gene lookup returns CDR1 GTSNPN and CDR2 SVGIG (reference sequence). DNA for the CDR3: TGTGCCTGGAGTGGCTGGCGGGCCTATGGCTACACCTTC. Protein sequence: CAWSGWRAYGYTF.

This clonotype was seen only a few times. The V call is TRBV6-2 or TRBV6-3, the J call TRBJ2-3; 8 bases map to TRBD1. The CDR3 covers 13 residues. Looked up from germline, CDR1 is MNHEY and CDR2 is SVGEGT. Trimming removed 7 bases from V and 6 bases from J; junction bases left unmatched: 6. The DNA of the CDR3 is TGTGCCAGCACCTGGACAGGGCTGGATACGCAGTATTTT. The encoded protein is CASTWTGLDTQYF.

This clonotype came up many times. The J gene is TRBJ1-5, the V gene TRBV27, with TRBD1 matching 10 bases. This CDR3 is built from 14 residues. Germline lookup yields CDR1 MNHEY and CDR2 SMNVEV (reference sequence). J lost 8 bases, V lost 6 bases, and 7 bases had no gene match. This CDR3 is CASRPGQGLEPQHF. Written as DNA, the CDR3 is TGTGCCAGCAGACCGGGACAGGGGTTGGAGCCCCAGCATTTT.

This clonotype was detected many times. The rearrangement joins TRBV28 to TRBJ1-1; possible D gene TRBD1, 6 bases. CDR3 length equals 16 residues. V lost 3 bases and J lost 3, with 17 bases in between. CDR1 is MDHEN and CDR2 is SYDVKM in the germline V gene. DNA of the CDR3: TGTGCCAGCAGTTTGGTAATAGGGGGGAAGGACACTGAAGCTTTCTTT. Its protein product is CASSLVIGGKDTEAFF.

Of note for this clonotype: This clone may be a read error of a much larger clone one base away. The chain recombines TRBV6-1 with TRBJ2-5; the D is unclear. Germline CDR1 is MNHNS and CDR2 is SASEGT. The CDR3 runs 13 residues. CDR3 protein: CASSGNRQEAQYF. Here the CDR3 DNA reads TGTGCCAGCAGTGGTAACAGACAAGAGGCCCAGTACTTC.

This clonotype has ten or more counts. The chain links TRBV28 to TRBJ1-2; D gene unclear. This CDR3 contains 12 residues. Germline values: CDR1 MDHEN, CDR2 SYDVKM. The germline V and J ends were trimmed by 5 bases and 2 bases, with 6 bases remaining between them. The CDR3 DNA follows: TGTGCCAGCAGTCTAAACAACTATGGCTACACCTTC. The encoded protein is CASSLNNYGYTF.

This clonotype was detected ten times or more. V is TRBV3-1 and J is TRBJ2-5; 7 nucleotides line up with TRBD1. Germline assignment: CDR1 LGHDT and CDR2 YNNKEL (reference sequence). J was trimmed by 12 bases and V by 3 bases; bases with no gene match: 10. This CDR3 spans 13 amino acids. The CDR3 DNA reads as TGTGCCAGCAGCCACGACCGGACAGGTCCGAAGTACTTC. Translating gives CASSHDRTGPKYF.

This clonotype was detected many times. The chain has TRBV7-2 and TRBJ2-3, with D perhaps TRBD1 or TRBD2 (5 bases each). Germline-derived CDR1 and CDR2 are SGHTA and FQGNSA. The CDR3 runs 14 residues. Between the trimmed V and J ends, which lost 3 bases and 2 bases, there was a span of 9 bases. The DNA of the CDR3 is TGTGCCAGCAGCTTTGAGGGACCCACAGATACGCAGTATTTT. Its translation: CASSFEGPTDTQYF.

This clonotype was counted many times. The CDR3 DNA is TGTGCCAGCAGCTTGGGGGGGGCCGGCACAGATACGCAGTATTTT. Translating gives CASSLGGAGTDTQYF. V and J are TRBV5-5 and TRBJ2-3; D is possibly TRBD1 or TRBD2 (6 bases each). From germline, CDR1 is SGHKS and CDR2 YYEKEE (reference sequence). The V and J ends lost 0 bases and 1 base respectively, with 9 bases between them. The CDR3 is 15 amino acids.

In this sample, this clonotype turned up many times. V usage is TRBV20-1 and J usage is TRBJ2-1; TRBD2 is a possible D gene (5 bases). The CDR3 consists of 14 residues. Germline assignment: CDR1 DFQATT and CDR2 SNEGSKA (reference sequence). Trimming shortened V by 0 bases and J by 8 bases, and 14 bases separated the two germline ends. CDR3 residues: CSARDLRPRDEQFF. The CDR3 DNA follows: TGCAGTGCTAGAGATCTACGGCCGAGGGATGAGCAGTTCTTC.